This T cell receptor beta chain derives from a study of T cell responses to AZD1222 COVID-19 vaccine. As for the study in general: Researchers grouped second doses given at about 4 or about 12 weeks into one pool.

Findings of the study overall: Possibly, clonal diversity was underestimated; donors were largely white British and included more females. Spike-specific TCR breadth and depth were elevated following two AZD1222 doses.

Details on this clone: The antigen is undetermined.

Assay used: immunoSEQ multiplex PCR; TCRdb lists only in-frame clones, some missing. The table has about 150,000 clones, about 85% seen once. Germline assignment: CDR1 SGHNT and CDR2 YYREEE (reference sequence). Trimming took 3 bases from V and 4 from J, leaving 11 bases between them. This CDR3 spans 13 amino acids. Sequences were derived from peripheral blood, sampled on day 0 of AZD1222 vaccination. V is TRBV5-4 and J is TRBJ2-7, with D maybe TRBD1 (6 bases). The source is an adult in good health. DNA of the CDR3: TGTGCCAGCAGCTCCTACAGGGAATACGAGCAGTACTTC. This codes for CASSSYREYEQYF. The variable domain in full, completed from reference TRBV5-4 and TRBJ2-7, reads ETGVTQSPTHLIKTRGQQVTLRCSSQSGHNTVSWYQQALGQGPQFIFQYYREEENGRGNFPPRFSGLQFPNYSSELNVNALELDDSALYLCASSSYREYEQYFGPGTRLTVT.